This T cell receptor beta chain was sequenced for a study of shared clonotypes between healthy human individuals. General study findings and limits: Some clonotypes were shared by all four sorted-subset donors, while others were not shared. The non-shared ones had lower generation probabilities than the shared ones. An expected dependence of interdonor clonotype sharing on sequencing depth was noted.

To note about this clone: Its antigen is not known.

Looked up from germline, CDR1 is SGHVS and CDR2 is FQNEAQ. Trimming removed 2 bases at V and 4 bases at J, with 8 bases between. This CDR3 has 14 residues. Execution of the assay was at deep level. Clones were sequenced by immunoSEQ multiplex PCR, and TCRdb holds only the in-frame ones, with some missing. The table lists some 240,000 clones, approximately 70% of them singletons. Negatively enriched CD4+ T cells were divided by CD45RA into naive and memory. The sequence derives from a man aged 30-40 years in good health. Sequenced input: memory CD4+ T cells sorted from blood. The subset here: CD45RA-negative fraction. The chain joins TRBV7-8 to TRBJ1-4; no reliable D call. CDR3 in DNA: TGTGCCAGCAGCTTACGCAGCAGTAATGAAAAACTGTTTTTT. Translated: CASSLRSSNEKLFF.